The clone carrying this T cell receptor (beta chain) was detected only a few times. Its antigen remains unidentified. This record belongs to a study of cytomegalovirus exposure and HLA in healthy donors. Broader study findings: Exclusion applied to some V segments, including TRBV6-2 and TRBV6-3, as they were indistinguishable. The study designated roughly 160 TCR beta chains cytomegalovirus-associated. The later analysis indicated that the majority of CMV-associated TCR beta chains appeared HLA-restricted.

From germline, CDR1 is GTSNPN and CDR2 SVGIG (reference sequence). The V and J ends lost 2 bases and 6 bases, in that order; junction bases with no gene match: 4. The CDR3 is made up of 13 amino acids. The primer mix had 60 Vbeta and 13 Jbeta primers. TCRdb's table, derived via immunoSEQ multiplex PCR, lists solely in-frame clones and lacks some. This sample yields fewer than 200,000 clones, of which around 77% are seen a single time; 2% to 2.5% belongs to the top ten. Input material: PBMCs. The V gene is TRBV30, the J gene TRBJ1-5, with TRBD1 matching 7 bases. The TCR originated in a man aged 60 to 75 in good health and CMV-seronegative. The CDR3 DNA follows: TGTGCCTGGAGTCGGGACAGTTCTCAGCCCCAGCATTTT. Amino acids: CAWSRDSSQPQHF.